The clone carrying this T cell receptor beta chain was counted ten times or more. Its specificity is unknown. Trimming took 0 bases from V and 8 from J, leaving 13 bases between them. The CDR3 consists of 13 residues. CDR1 and CDR2 (germline): DFQATT, SNEGSKA (reference sequence). This sample was included in a study of Graves' ophthalmopathy and Graves' hyperthyroidism. RNA transcripts yielded amplified TCR beta CDR3 regions. Second-round multiplex PCR came after first-round RT-PCR with HTBI primers. TCRdb reprocessed the multiplex PCR reads via MiXCR and lists one record per CDR3 protein. Among 900,000 to 1,200,000 distinct CDR3 sequences listed, about two fifths were seen once. Uncontrolled infections, pregnancy, lactation or other autoimmune diseases led to patient exclusion. Findings of the study overall: In separating ophthalmopathy from stable hyperthyroidism, a 13-signature model achieved roughly 87% sensitivity and around 81% specificity. Its predictions of ophthalmopathy progression gave the model around 71% sensitivity and 72% to 85% specificity.

The receptor comes from an adult man with Graves' hyperthyroidism. The V call is TRBV20-1, the J call TRBJ1-2, with D perhaps TRBD1 (6 bases). The specimen sequenced was peripheral blood or thyroid tissue (not recorded which). The CDR3: CSAREGALPGYTF. DNA of the CDR3: TGCAGTGCTAGAGAGGGGGCCCTCCCCGGCTACACCTTC.